The TCR beta chain under discussion was sequenced for a study of identical twins. This CDR3 has 16 amino acids. V was pared by 6 bases and J by 2 bases, with 7 bases of the junction left unmatched. MiXCR, run by TCRdb on the 5' RACE reads, gives a single entry per CDR3 protein. The sample lists 100,000 or so distinct CDR3 sequences, 5.9% occurring once. This clonotype was observed a few times. The rearrangement links TRBV12-3 or TRBV12-4 to TRBJ2-3; 11 bases are shared with TRBD1. This clonotype originated in a woman aged 45-60 years in good health. The sample consisted of memory T cells sorted from blood. In nucleotides, the CDR3 is TGTGCCAGCAGGTGGGACAGGGGGTCCTCCACAGATACGCAGTATTTT. It is translated as CASRWDRGSSTDTQYF.